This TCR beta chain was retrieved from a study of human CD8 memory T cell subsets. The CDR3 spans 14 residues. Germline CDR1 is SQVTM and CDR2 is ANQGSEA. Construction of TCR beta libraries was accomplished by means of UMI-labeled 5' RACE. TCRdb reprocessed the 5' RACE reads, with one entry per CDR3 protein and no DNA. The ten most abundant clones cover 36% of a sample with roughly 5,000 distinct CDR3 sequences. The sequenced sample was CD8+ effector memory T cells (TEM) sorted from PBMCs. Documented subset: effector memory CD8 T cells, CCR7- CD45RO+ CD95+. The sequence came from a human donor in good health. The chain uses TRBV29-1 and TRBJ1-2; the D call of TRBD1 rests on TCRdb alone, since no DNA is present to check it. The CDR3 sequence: CSVVGEGAVYGYTF.